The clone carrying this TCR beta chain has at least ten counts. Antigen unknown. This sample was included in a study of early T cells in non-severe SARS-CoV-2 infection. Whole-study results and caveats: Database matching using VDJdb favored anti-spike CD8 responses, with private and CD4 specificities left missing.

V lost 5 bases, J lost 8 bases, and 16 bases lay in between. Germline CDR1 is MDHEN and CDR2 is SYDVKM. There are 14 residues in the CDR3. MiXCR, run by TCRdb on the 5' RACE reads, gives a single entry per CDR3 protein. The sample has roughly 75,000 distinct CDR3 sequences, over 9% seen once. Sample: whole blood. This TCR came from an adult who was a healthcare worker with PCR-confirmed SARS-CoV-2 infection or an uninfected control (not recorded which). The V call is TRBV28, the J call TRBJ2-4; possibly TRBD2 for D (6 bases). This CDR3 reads CASSVGGPVYIQYF. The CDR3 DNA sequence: TGTGCCAGCAGTGTCGGAGGGCCGGTGTACATTCAGTACTTC.